The present entry profiles one TCR beta chain with its context. Its antigen is as yet unknown. Sequencing of cultured CD4+ T cell DNA used the Oncomine TCR Beta short-read assay. TCRdb fed the PCR reads into MiXCR, producing one record per CDR3 protein. Among about 25,000 distinct CDR3 sequences listed, about 64% were seen once. V gave up 5 bases and J gave up 5 bases; unmatched junction bases: 9. The CDR3 is 16 amino acids. CDR1 SEHNR and CDR2 FQNEAQ come from the germline V gene (reference sequence). Sample treatment: 10-day PBMC culture with coronavirus spike peptide pools or control peptides (ViraFEST assay). Culture proceeded for less than twelve days, and CD4+ T cells were then isolated by negative selection. This entry comes from a study of vaccination and CD4 T cells after COVID-19.

The clonotype originates from a human donor who received a COVID-19 vaccine. The gene calls are TRBV7-9 and TRBJ2-2; 9 bases line up with TRBD2. The specimen comprised CD4+ T cells from blood, cultured in vitro, sampled after SARS-CoV-2 vaccination. The CDR3 bases are TGTGCCAGCAGCGGGGGACTAGCACGGGGAACCGGGGAGCTGTTTTTT. Translated: CASSGGLARGTGELFF.